This T cell receptor (beta chain) was recorded in a study of T cell repertoires in cytomegalovirus infection. This clonotype was counted many times. The antigen is undetermined. Study-wide results and limits: Ex vivo responses were dominated by HLA-C-restricted CMV-specific TCR beta clonotypes.

TCRdb recomputed calls from the reads with MiXCR, one row per CDR3 protein. The sample holds 600,000 to 800,000 distinct CDR3 sequences, roughly a quarter seen once. The V and J ends lost 1 base and 3 bases respectively, with 4 bases between them. Germline V gene sequence: CDR1 SEHNR, CDR2 FQNEAQ (reference sequence). The CDR3 contains 12 residues. The TCR comes from a human donor in good health (CMV status not recorded). Some clones in this sample may be carry-over from other donors' samples. Specimen: CD8+ T cells from PBMCs. This rearrangement joins TRBV7-9 to TRBJ2-7; D gene uncertain. The CDR3 is CASSLGVYEQYF. In DNA, the CDR3 is TGTGCCAGCAGCTTAGGAGTCTACGAGCAGTACTTC.